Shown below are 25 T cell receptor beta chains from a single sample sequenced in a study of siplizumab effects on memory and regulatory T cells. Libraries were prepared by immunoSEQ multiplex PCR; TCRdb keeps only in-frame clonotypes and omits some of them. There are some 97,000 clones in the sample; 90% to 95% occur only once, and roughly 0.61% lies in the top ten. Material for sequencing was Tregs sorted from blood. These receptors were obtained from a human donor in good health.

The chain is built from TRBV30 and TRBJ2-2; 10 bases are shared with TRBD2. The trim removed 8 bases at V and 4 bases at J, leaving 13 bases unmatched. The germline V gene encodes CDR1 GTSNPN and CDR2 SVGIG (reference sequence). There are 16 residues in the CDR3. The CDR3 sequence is CARAYSGRAGTGELFF. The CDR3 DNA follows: TGTGCCCGGGCCTACAGCGGGAGGGCGGGCACCGGGGAGCTGTTTTTT. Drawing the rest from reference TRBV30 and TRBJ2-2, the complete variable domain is SQTIHQWPATLVQPVGSPLSLECTVEGTSNPNLYWYRQAAGRGLQLLFYSVGIGQISSEVPQNLSASRPQDRQFILSSKKLLLSDSGFYLCARAYSGRAGTGELFFGEGSRLTVL.

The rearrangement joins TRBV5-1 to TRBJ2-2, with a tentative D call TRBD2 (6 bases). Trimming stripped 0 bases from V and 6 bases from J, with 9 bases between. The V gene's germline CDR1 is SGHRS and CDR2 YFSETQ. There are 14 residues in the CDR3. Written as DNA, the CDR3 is TGCGCCAGCAGCTTGGTGCGGGATGCCGGGGAGCTGTTTTTT. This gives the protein CASSLVRDAGELFF.

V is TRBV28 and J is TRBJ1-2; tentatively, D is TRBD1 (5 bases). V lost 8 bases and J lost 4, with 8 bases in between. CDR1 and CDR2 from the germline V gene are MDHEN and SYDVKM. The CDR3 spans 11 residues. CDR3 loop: CASGAGYGYTF. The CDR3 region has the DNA TGTGCCAGCGGGGCGGGCTATGGCTACACCTTC.

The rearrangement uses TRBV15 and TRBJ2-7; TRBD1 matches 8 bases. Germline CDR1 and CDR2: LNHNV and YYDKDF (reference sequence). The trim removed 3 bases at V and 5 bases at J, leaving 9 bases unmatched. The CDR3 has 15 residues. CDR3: CATSSPGGLPHEQYF. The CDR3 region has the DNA TGTGCCACCAGCAGTCCAGGGGGCCTCCCCCACGAGCAGTACTTC. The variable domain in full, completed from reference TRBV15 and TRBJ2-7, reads DAMVIQNPRYQVTQFGKPVTLSCSQTLNHNVMYWYQQKSSQAPKLLFHYYDKDFNNEADTPDNFQSRRPNTSFCFLDIRSPGLGDTAMYLCATSSPGGLPHEQYFGPGTRLTVT.

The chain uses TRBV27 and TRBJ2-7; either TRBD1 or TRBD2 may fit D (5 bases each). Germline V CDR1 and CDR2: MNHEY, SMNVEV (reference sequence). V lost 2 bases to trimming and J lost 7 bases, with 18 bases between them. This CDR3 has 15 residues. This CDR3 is CASSLMVGPPGEQYF. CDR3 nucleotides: TGTGCCAGCAGTTTAATGGTGGGACCTCCGGGAGAGCAGTACTTC.

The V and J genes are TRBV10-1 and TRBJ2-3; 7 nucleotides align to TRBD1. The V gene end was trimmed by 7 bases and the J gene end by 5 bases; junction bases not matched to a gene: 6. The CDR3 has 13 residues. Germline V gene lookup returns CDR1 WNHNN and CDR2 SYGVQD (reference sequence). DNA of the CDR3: TGCGCCAGCACACAGGGGACGGGAGATACGCAGTATTTT. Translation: CASTQGTGDTQYF.

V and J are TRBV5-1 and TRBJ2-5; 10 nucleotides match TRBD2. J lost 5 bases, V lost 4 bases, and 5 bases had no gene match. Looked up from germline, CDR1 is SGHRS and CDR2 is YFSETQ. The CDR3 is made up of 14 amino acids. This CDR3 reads CASSQLAGEETQYF. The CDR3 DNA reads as TGCGCCAGCAGCCAGCTAGCGGGAGAGGAGACCCAGTACTTC.

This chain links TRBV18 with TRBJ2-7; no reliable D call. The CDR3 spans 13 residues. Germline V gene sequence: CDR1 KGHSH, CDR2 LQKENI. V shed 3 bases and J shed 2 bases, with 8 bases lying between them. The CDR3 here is CASSPPGAYEQYF. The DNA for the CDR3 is TGTGCCAGCTCACCTCCAGGAGCCTACGAGCAGTACTTC. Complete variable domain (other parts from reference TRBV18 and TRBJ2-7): NAGVMQNPRHLVRRRGQEARLRCSPMKGHSHVYWYRQLPEEGLKFMVYLQKENIIDESGMPKERFSAEFPKEGPSILRIQQVVRGDSAAYFCASSPPGAYEQYFGPGTRLTVT.

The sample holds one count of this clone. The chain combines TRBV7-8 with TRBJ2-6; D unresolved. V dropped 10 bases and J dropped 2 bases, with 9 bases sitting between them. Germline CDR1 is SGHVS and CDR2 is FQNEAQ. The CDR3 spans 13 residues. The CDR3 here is CAIRFTGANVLTF. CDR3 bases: TGTGCCATCCGCTTTACTGGGGCCAACGTCCTGACTTTC.

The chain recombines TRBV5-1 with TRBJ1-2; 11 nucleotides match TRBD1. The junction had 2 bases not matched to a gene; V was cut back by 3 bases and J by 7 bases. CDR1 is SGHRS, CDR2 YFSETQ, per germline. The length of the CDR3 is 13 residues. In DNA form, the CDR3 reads TGCGCCAGCAGCTCCGGGACAGGGGGTGGCTACACCTTC. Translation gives CASSSGTGGGYTF.

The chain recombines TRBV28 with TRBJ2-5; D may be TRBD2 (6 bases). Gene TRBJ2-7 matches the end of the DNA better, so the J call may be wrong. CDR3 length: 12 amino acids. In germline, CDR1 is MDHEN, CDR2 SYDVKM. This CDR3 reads CASTGTGYEQYF. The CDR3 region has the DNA TGTGCCAGCACCGGGACTGGTTACGAGCAGTACTTC.

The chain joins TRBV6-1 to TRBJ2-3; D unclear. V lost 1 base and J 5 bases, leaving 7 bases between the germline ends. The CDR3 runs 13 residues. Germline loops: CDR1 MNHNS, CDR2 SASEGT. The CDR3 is CASSEGWLDTQYF. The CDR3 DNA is TGTGCCAGCAGTGAAGGGTGGCTAGATACGCAGTATTTT.

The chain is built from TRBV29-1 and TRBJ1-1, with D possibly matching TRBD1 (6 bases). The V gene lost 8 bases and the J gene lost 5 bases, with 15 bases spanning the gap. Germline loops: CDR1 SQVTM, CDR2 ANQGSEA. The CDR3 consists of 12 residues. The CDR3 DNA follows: TGCAGCTTCCTAGGGGGAACGACTGAAGCTTTCTTT. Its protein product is CSFLGGTTEAFF.

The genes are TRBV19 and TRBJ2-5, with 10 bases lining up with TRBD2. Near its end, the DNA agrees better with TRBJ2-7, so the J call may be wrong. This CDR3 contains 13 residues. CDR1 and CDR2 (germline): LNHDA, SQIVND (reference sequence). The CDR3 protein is CASSQSGRDEQYF. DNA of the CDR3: TGTGCCAGTAGTCAAAGCGGGAGGGACGAGCAGTACTTC.

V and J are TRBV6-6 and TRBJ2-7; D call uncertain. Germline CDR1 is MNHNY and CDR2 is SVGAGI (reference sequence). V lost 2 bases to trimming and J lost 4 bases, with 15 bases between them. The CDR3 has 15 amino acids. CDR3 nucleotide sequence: TGTGCCAGCAGTTACGCCCCCCTTGATATGTACGAGCAGTACTTC. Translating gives CASSYAPLDMYEQYF.

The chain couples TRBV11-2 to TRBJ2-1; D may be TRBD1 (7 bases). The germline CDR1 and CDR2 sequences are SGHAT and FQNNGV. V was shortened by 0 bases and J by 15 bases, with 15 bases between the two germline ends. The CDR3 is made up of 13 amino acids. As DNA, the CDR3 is TGTGCCAGCAGCTTAGAGCGGGCAGGGGGGTCGTTCTTC. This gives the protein CASSLERAGGSFF.

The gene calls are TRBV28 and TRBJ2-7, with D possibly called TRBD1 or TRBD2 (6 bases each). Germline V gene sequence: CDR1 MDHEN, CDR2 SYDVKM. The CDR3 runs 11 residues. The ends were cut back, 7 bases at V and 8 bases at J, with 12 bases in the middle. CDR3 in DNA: TGTGCCAGCACAACAGGGAGGAAGCAGTACTTC. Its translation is CASTTGRKQYF.

This CDR3 is CASSPRALAKNIQYF. CDR3 coding DNA: TGTGCCAGCAGCCCCCGAGCCCTAGCCAAAAACATTCAGTACTTC. The V gene is TRBV7-3, the J gene TRBJ2-4; the D is unclear. Germline loops: CDR1 SGHTA, CDR2 FQGTGA. This CDR3 region has 15 residues. Trimming removed 5 bases from V and 0 bases from J, with 11 bases in between.

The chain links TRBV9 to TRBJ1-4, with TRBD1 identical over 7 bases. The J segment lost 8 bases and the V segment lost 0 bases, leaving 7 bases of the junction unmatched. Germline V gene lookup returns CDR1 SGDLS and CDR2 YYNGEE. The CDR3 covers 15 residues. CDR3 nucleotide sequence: TGTGCCAGCAGCGTAGGGGTCAGGGGGAGAGAAAAACTGTTTTTT. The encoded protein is CASSVGVRGREKLFF. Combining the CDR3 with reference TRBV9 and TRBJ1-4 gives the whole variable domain DSGVTQTPKHLITATGQRVTLRCSPRSGDLSVYWYQQSLDQGLQFLIQYYNGEERAKGNILERFSAQQFPDLHSELNLSSLELGDSALYFCASSVGVRGREKLFFGSGTQLSVL.

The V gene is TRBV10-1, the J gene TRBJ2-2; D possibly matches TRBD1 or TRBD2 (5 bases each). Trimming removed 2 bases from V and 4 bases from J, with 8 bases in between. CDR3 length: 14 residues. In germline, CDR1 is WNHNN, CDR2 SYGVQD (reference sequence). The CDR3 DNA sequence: TGCGCCAGCAGTGAGGGTGGGGGCACCGGGGAGCTGTTTTTT. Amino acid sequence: CASSEGGGTGELFF.

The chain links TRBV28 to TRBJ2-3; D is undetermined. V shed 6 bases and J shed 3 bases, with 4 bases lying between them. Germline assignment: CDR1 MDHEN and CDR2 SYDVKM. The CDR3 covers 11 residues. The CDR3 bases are TGTGCCAGCAGGATTACAGATACGCAGTATTTT. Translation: CASRITDTQYF. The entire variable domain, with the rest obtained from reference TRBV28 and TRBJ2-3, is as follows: DVKVTQSSRYLVKRTGEKVFLECVQDMDHENMFWYRQDPGLGLRLIYFSYDVKMKEKGDIPEGYSVSREKKERFSLILESASTNQTSMYLCASRITDTQYFGPGTRLTVL.

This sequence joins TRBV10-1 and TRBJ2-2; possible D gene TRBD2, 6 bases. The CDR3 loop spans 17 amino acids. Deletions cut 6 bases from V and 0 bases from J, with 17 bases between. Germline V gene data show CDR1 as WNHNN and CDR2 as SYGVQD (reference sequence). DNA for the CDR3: TGCGCCAGCAGCGCGCTCCGGGACTCGTCGAACACCGGGGAGCTGTTTTTT. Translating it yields CASSALRDSSNTGELFF.

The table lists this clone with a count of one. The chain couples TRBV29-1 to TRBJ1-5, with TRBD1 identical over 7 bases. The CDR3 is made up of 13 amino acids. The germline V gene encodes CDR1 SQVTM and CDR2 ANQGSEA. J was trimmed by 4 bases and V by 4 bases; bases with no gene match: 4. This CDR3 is CSVGGTANQPQHF. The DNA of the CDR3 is TGCAGCGTTGGGGGGACAGCGAATCAGCCCCAGCATTTT.

The CDR3: CASTLRVSRADTQYF. As DNA, the CDR3 is TGTGCCAGTACCCTCCGGGTTTCCAGGGCAGATACGCAGTATTTT. The chain carries TRBV7-2 and TRBJ2-3; perhaps TRBD1 as D (5 bases). The CDR3 spans 15 residues. The germline V gene has CDR1 SGHTA and CDR2 FQGNSA. Trimming took 9 bases from V and 4 from J, leaving 20 bases between them.

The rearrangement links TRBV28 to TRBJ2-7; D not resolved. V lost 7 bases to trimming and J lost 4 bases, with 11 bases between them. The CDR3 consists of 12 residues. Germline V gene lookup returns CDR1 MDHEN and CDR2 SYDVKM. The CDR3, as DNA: TGTGCCAGCAATGTAGGTGGGTACGAGCAGTACTTC. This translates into CASNVGGYEQYF. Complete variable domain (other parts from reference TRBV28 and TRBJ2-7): DVKVTQSSRYLVKRTGEKVFLECVQDMDHENMFWYRQDPGLGLRLIYFSYDVKMKEKGDIPEGYSVSREKKERFSLILESASTNQTSMYLCASNVGGYEQYFGPGTRLTVT.